This TCR beta chain was identified in a study of cytomegalovirus exposure and HLA in healthy donors. Findings of the study overall: Earlier analysis looked at TCR beta V segments, and most were productive about 87% or about 30% of the time. The authors confirmed in vitro that three CMV-associated chains were specific for CMV antigens.

Looked up from germline, CDR1 is MDHEN and CDR2 is SYDVKM. V shed 2 bases and J shed 0 bases, with 5 bases lying between them. This CDR3 is built from 14 residues. Remarks on this clone: Antigen unknown.

The PCR ran on 60 Vbeta and 13 Jbeta primers. Repertoires were generated with immunoSEQ multiplex PCR, while TCRdb's copy carries only in-frame clones and drops some. Of 85,000 to 130,000 clones listed, more than 75% are singletons. Healthy bone marrow donors made up the cohort. This chain uses TRBV28 with TRBJ2-1, with D hard to call. The receptor's source is a woman in her 40s in good health and CMV-seronegative. The specimen was PBMCs. This CDR3 is CASSLALSYNEQFF. The CDR3 bases are TGTGCCAGCAGTTTAGCGCTCTCCTACAATGAGCAGTTCTTC.